This T cell receptor beta chain is from a study of CD8 T cells in ankylosing spondylitis. In making TCR beta libraries, quantitative 5'-RACE with molecular barcodes was used. TCRdb processed the 5' RACE reads anew with MiXCR; each CDR3 protein has one entry. The sample holds approximately 140,000 distinct CDR3 sequences; over 7% are singletons and the top ten take approximately 3.4%. Germline values: CDR1 SGHDN, CDR2 FVKESK. V shed 2 bases, J shed 7 bases, and the junction held 8 bases outside the gene matches. CDR3 length: 15 residues. The table lists this clonotype with a few counts. Its target is unknown. Overall study results and limits: Prior work had noted some motif variants in reactive arthritis blood and synovial fluid. What seemed typical of ankylosing spondylitis blood was a TCR beta motif built from several highly homologous variants. Matched ankylosing spondylitis synovial fluid reportedly showed significant enrichment of disease-linked clones.

V gene TRBV14 combines with J gene TRBJ2-1; 7 positions agree with TRBD2. This sequence originates from a male donor with ankylosing spondylitis or in good health (not recorded which). The sample taken for sequencing was blood, either unsorted or a sorted T cell fraction (not recorded which). CDR3 sequence reads: CASSQLQGGLNEQFF. The CDR3 DNA reads as TGTGCCAGCAGCCAACTTCAGGGAGGGCTGAATGAGCAGTTCTTC.